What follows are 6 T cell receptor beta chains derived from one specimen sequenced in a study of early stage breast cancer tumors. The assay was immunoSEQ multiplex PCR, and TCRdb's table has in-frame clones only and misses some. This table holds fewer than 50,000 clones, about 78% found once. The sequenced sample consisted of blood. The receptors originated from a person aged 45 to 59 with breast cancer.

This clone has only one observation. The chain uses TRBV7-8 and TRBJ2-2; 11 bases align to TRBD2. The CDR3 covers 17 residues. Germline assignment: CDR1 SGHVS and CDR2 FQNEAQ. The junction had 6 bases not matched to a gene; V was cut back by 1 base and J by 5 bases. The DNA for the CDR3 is TGTGCCAGCAGCTTAGGGGGTAGACTAGCGGGGACCGGGGAGCTGTTTTTT. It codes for CASSLGGRLAGTGELFF. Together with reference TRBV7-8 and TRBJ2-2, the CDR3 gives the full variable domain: GAGVSQSPRYKVAKRGQDVALRCDPISGHVSLFWYQQALGQGPEFLTYFQNEAQLDKSGLPSDRFFAERPEGSVSTLKIQRTQQEDSAVYLCASSLGGRLAGTGELFFGEGSRLTVL.

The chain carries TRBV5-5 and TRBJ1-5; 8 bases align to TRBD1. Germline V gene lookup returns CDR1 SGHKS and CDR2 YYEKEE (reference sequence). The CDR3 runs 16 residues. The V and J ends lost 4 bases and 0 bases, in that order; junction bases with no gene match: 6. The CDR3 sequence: CASSQTGVSSNQPQHF. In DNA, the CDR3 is TGTGCCAGCAGCCAGACAGGGGTCAGTAGCAATCAGCCCCAGCATTTT.

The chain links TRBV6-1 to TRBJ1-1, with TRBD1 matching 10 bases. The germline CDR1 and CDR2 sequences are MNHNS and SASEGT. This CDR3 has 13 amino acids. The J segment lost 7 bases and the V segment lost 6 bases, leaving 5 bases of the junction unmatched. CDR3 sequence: CASSQDRGDEAFF. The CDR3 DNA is TGTGCCAGCAGCCAGGACAGGGGGGATGAAGCTTTCTTT.

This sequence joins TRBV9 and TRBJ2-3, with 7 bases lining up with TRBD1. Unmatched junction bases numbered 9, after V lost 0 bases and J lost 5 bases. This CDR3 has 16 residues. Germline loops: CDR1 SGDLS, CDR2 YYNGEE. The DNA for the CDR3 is TGTGCCAGCAGCGTAGATGTTAGACAGGGAATAGATACGCAGTATTTT. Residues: CASSVDVRQGIDTQYF.

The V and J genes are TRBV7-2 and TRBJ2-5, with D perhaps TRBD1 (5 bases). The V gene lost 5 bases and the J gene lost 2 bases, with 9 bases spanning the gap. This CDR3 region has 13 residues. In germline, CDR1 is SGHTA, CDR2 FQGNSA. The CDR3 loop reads CASSQTEQETQYF. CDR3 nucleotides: TGTGCCAGCAGCCAGACAGAGCAAGAGACCCAGTACTTC.

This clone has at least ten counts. CDR3 DNA: TGTGCCAGCAGCTTAGAGGGGGCGCAGCCCCAGCATTTT. Translation: CASSLEGAQPQHF. The chain recombines TRBV7-9 with TRBJ1-5, with TRBD1 matching 7 bases. The CDR3 contains 13 residues. After removal of 1 base from V and 7 bases from J, the junction contained 1 base not matched to a gene. The germline V gene encodes CDR1 SEHNR and CDR2 FQNEAQ (reference sequence).